These 10 T cell receptor beta chains came from one sample sequenced in a study of control samples from healthy donors and cancer patients. Method: immunoSEQ multiplex PCR; TCRdb's copy keeps in-frame clones and lacks some. Of 150,000 to 180,000 clones in the sample, 90% to 95% were seen once. The sequenced sample was blood. The receptor source for this set is a man aged 35 to 55 in good health.

The V gene is TRBV6-4, the J gene TRBJ1-5; 8 bases align to TRBD1. This CDR3 has 19 amino acids. CDR1 and CDR2 from the germline V gene are MRHNA and SNTAGT. The V and J ends lost 0 bases and 0 bases, in that order; junction bases with no gene match: 10. In DNA, the CDR3 is TGTGCCAGCAGTGACTCCGGCCCGGGACAGGTATATAGCAATCAGCCCCAGCATTTT. This encodes CASSDSGPGQVYSNQPQHF.

The rearrangement links TRBV28 to TRBJ1-2, with 7 bases aligning to TRBD1. The CDR3 is 13 amino acids. Germline V gene lookup returns CDR1 MDHEN and CDR2 SYDVKM. V lost 4 bases to trimming and J lost 5 bases; unmatched junction nucleotides: 4. This CDR3 is CASSWGTEYGYTF. The CDR3, as DNA: TGTGCCAGCAGTTGGGGGACAGAATATGGCTACACCTTC.

The V call is TRBV19, the J call TRBJ2-2; perhaps TRBD2 as D (6 bases). V lost 7 bases and J 3 bases, leaving 12 bases between the germline ends. The CDR3 spans 14 residues. In germline, CDR1 is LNHDA, CDR2 SQIVND (reference sequence). The CDR3 region has the DNA TGTGCCAGTACCAGGAGGGCGGACACCGGGGAGCTGTTTTTT. This encodes CASTRRADTGELFF.

The CDR3 loop reads CASSWEDTEAFF. The DNA of the CDR3 is TGTGCCAGCAGCTGGGAGGACACTGAAGCTTTCTTT. V gene TRBV5-4 combines with J gene TRBJ1-1; D remains ambiguous. V was cut by 3 bases and J by 3 bases, with 6 bases left in between. Germline CDR1 and CDR2: SGHNT and YYREEE (reference sequence). This CDR3 has 12 residues.

Only a few counts were recorded for this clone. The rearrangement uses TRBV27 and TRBJ1-1; D possibly corresponds to TRBD1 (6 bases). The CDR3 is 15 amino acids. Germline V gene lookup returns CDR1 MNHEY and CDR2 SMNVEV (reference sequence). V lost 4 bases to trimming and J lost 3 bases, with 15 bases between them. The CDR3 is CASSSTGGGDTEAFF. Here the CDR3 DNA reads TGTGCCAGCAGTTCTACAGGAGGGGGGGACACTGAAGCTTTCTTT.

Only one count was recorded for this clone. The chain recombines TRBV7-9 with TRBJ2-3; the match to TRBD2 covers 13 bases. This CDR3 is built from 17 residues. CDR1 is SEHNR and CDR2 is FQNEAQ in the germline V gene (reference sequence). The trim removed 2 bases at V and 2 bases at J, leaving 4 bases unmatched. CDR3 coding DNA: TGTGCCAGCAGCTTACGACTAGCGGGGGGAAACACAGATACGCAGTATTTT. It translates to CASSLRLAGGNTDTQYF.

This chain joins TRBV7-6 and TRBJ2-2; D tentatively fits TRBD1 or TRBD2 (7 bases each). Trimming pared 6 bases from V and 4 bases from J, leaving 21 bases between. Germline V gives CDR1 SGHVS, CDR2 FNYEAQ. This CDR3 has 17 residues. Written as DNA, the CDR3 is TGTGCCAGCAGAAATATTCTCCGCAGGGGGGGCACCGGGGAGCTGTTTTTT. This codes for CASRNILRRGGTGELFF.

A single count supports this clone. V gene TRBV27 combines with J gene TRBJ1-2; 9 nucleotides line up with TRBD1. Trimming cost V 6 bases and J 5 bases; bases outside gene matches: 4. Germline V gene sequence: CDR1 MNHEY, CDR2 SMNVEV (reference sequence). The CDR3 length is 13 residues. The CDR3 protein is CASRGTGRYGYTF. In DNA, the CDR3 is TGTGCCAGCAGAGGGACAGGGAGGTATGGCTACACCTTC.

The CDR3 loop is CASSLIGGTGELFF. CDR3 coding DNA: TGTGCCAGCAGTCTAATTGGGGGCACCGGGGAGCTGTTTTTT. The chain combines TRBV28 with TRBJ2-2; D may match TRBD1 or TRBD2 (5 bases each). CDR3 length: 14 residues. Trimming left V 5 bases short and J 4 bases short, with 11 bases between. Per germline, CDR1 MDHEN and CDR2 SYDVKM.

The rearrangement joins TRBV7-8 to TRBJ1-1; weak D call: TRBD1 (6 bases). Per germline, CDR1 SGHVS and CDR2 FQNEAQ. The ends were cut back, 3 bases at V and 0 bases at J, with 11 bases in the middle. This CDR3 is 15 amino acids long. CDR3 coding DNA: TGTGCCAGCAGCTTGATGGGGGGCATGAACACTGAAGCTTTCTTT. This translates into CASSLMGGMNTEAFF.